A selection of T cell receptor beta chains follows, all from one sample in a study of control samples from healthy donors and cancer patients. Assay: immunoSEQ multiplex PCR; the TCRdb copy retains only in-frame clones and omits some. The data show some 150,000 clones, around 94% seen once. Input material: PBMCs. The source is a man in his sixties with colorectal cancer. CDR3s include the opening cysteine and the closing phenylalanine or tryptophan. Fields, in order: CDR3 length, D gene, clone size, V gene, J gene, CDR3 DNA, CDR3 protein. D genes are given only for firm matches. The size field is filled for only some rows; it gives once, few, many or a size class.

cdr3_length: 13
d_call: NA
clone_size: NA
v_call: TRBV5-1
j_call: TRBJ1-4
cdr3_nt: TGCGCCAGCAGCTTGGTTGCGGCTGCGGAACTGTTTTTT
cdr3_aa: CASSLVAAAELFF

cdr3_length: 14
d_call: NA
clone_size: NA
v_call: TRBV7-2
j_call: TRBJ1-4
cdr3_nt: TGTGCCAGCAGTTTAACAGGGCTTAATGAAAAACTGTTTTTT
cdr3_aa: CASSLTGLNEKLFF

cdr3_length: 15
d_call: NA
clone_size: NA
v_call: TRBV24-1
j_call: TRBJ2-3
cdr3_nt: TGTGCCACCAGTGAACAAGGGAGCGGTCCAGATACGCAGTATTTT
cdr3_aa: CATSEQGSGPDTQYF

cdr3_length: 12
d_call: NA
clone_size: NA
v_call: TRBV12-5
j_call: TRBJ2-7
cdr3_nt: TGTGCTAGTGGTTTTGGATACACCGAGCAGTACTTC
cdr3_aa: CASGFGYTEQYF

cdr3_length: 13
d_call: TRBD1
clone_size: NA
v_call: TRBV5-1
j_call: TRBJ2-7
cdr3_nt: TGCGCCAGCAGCTGGGGACAGGGAGGTGAGCAGTACTTC
cdr3_aa: CASSWGQGGEQYF

cdr3_length: 16
d_call: NA
clone_size: NA
v_call: TRBV23-1
j_call: TRBJ2-5
cdr3_nt: TGCGCCAGCACCCGAGGGGGAATGGCAGGGTCAGAGACCCAGTACTTC
cdr3_aa: CASTRGGMAGSETQYF

cdr3_length: 14
d_call: NA
clone_size: once
v_call: TRBV6-5
j_call: TRBJ2-7
cdr3_nt: TGTGCCAGCAGTTCCCCTGCGGTTGGGTACGAGCAGTACTTC
cdr3_aa: CASSSPAVGYEQYF

cdr3_length: 13
d_call: TRBD1
clone_size: NA
v_call: TRBV5-1
j_call: TRBJ1-1
cdr3_nt: TGCGCCAGCCAACAGGGGAGAGACACTGAAGCTTTCTTT
cdr3_aa: CASQQGRDTEAFF

cdr3_length: 14
d_call: TRBD2
clone_size: NA
v_call: TRBV2
j_call: TRBJ2-1
cdr3_nt: TGTGCCAGCAGTGCCGGGGGGGGATTCAATGAGCAGTTCTTC
cdr3_aa: CASSAGGGFNEQFF

cdr3_length: 15
d_call: NA
clone_size: NA
v_call: TRBV10-3
j_call: TRBJ1-3
cdr3_nt: TGTGCCACCCGAGGGGTTGCGGGCTCTGGAAACACCATATATTTT
cdr3_aa: CATRGVAGSGNTIYF

cdr3_length: 16
d_call: NA
clone_size: NA
v_call: TRBV5-1
j_call: TRBJ2-5
cdr3_nt: TGCGCCAGCAGCTTGGGGGCCACGAGGGCTCCAGAGACCCAGTACTTC
cdr3_aa: CASSLGATRAPETQYF

cdr3_length: 12
d_call: NA
clone_size: NA
v_call: TRBV7-2
j_call: TRBJ1-1
cdr3_nt: TGTGCCAGCAGCTACCATTACACTGAAGCTTTCTTT
cdr3_aa: CASSYHYTEAFF

cdr3_length: 13
d_call: TRBD1
clone_size: NA
v_call: TRBV27
j_call: TRBJ1-4
cdr3_nt: TGTGCCAGCAGTTCCCGGACAGGGGGAAAACTGTTTTTT
cdr3_aa: CASSSRTGGKLFF

cdr3_length: 15
d_call: NA
clone_size: NA
v_call: TRBV25-1
j_call: TRBJ2-6
cdr3_nt: TGTGCCAGCAGTGAGGGGACCCTAAGGGCCAACGTCCTGACTTTC
cdr3_aa: CASSEGTLRANVLTF

cdr3_length: 14
d_call: NA
clone_size: NA
v_call: TRBV30
j_call: TRBJ1-1
cdr3_nt: TGTGCCTGGACCCGGGGAGGGGGGAACACTGAAGCTTTCTTT
cdr3_aa: CAWTRGGGNTEAFF

cdr3_length: 15
d_call: TRBD1
clone_size: once
v_call: TRBV28
j_call: TRBJ1-2
cdr3_nt: TGTGCCAGCAGTCTCCCCTCCGGGACAGAATATGGCTACACCTTC
cdr3_aa: CASSLPSGTEYGYTF

cdr3_length: 14
d_call: NA
clone_size: NA
v_call: TRBV5-1
j_call: TRBJ2-2
cdr3_nt: TGCGCCAGCAGCTTTACGTCGAACACCGGGGAGCTGTTTTTT
cdr3_aa: CASSFTSNTGELFF

cdr3_length: 13
d_call: NA
clone_size: NA
v_call: TRBV12-3/TRBV12-4
j_call: TRBJ1-3
cdr3_nt: TGTGCCAGCAGGGCGAACTCTGGAAACACCATATATTTT
cdr3_aa: CASRANSGNTIYF

cdr3_length: 14
d_call: TRBD1
clone_size: once
v_call: TRBV5-5
j_call: TRBJ2-5
cdr3_nt: TGTGCCAGCAGTAGGGACAGCCTACAAGAGACCCAGTACTTC
cdr3_aa: CASSRDSLQETQYF

cdr3_length: 13
d_call: NA
clone_size: NA
v_call: TRBV5-1
j_call: TRBJ2-7
cdr3_nt: TGCGCCAGCAGCTCCAGGACCTCCTACGAGCAGTACTTC
cdr3_aa: CASSSRTSYEQYF

cdr3_length: 16
d_call: NA
clone_size: NA
v_call: TRBV21-1
j_call: TRBJ2-7
cdr3_nt: TGTGCCAGCAGCCACAGGGGTCGCCCCTCGAGGTACGAGCAGTACTTC
cdr3_aa: CASSHRGRPSRYEQYF

cdr3_length: 15
d_call: NA
clone_size: NA
v_call: TRBV19
j_call: TRBJ1-6
cdr3_nt: TGTGCCAGTCTGGACCGAATCGGATATAATTCACCCCTCCACTTT
cdr3_aa: CASLDRIGYNSPLHF

cdr3_length: 14
d_call: TRBD1
clone_size: NA
v_call: TRBV4-1
j_call: TRBJ1-1
cdr3_nt: TGCGCCAGCAGCCAAGATACAGGGGTCCCTGAAGCTTTCTTT
cdr3_aa: CASSQDTGVPEAFF

cdr3_length: 13
d_call: TRBD1
clone_size: once
v_call: TRBV10-1
j_call: TRBJ1-5
cdr3_nt: TGTGCCAGCAGTGAGTCGACAGGGCAGCCCCAGCATTTT
cdr3_aa: CASSESTGQPQHF

cdr3_length: 15
d_call: NA
clone_size: NA
v_call: TRBV19
j_call: TRBJ2-2
cdr3_nt: TGTGCCAGTAGCCTGGGACACCGGAACACCGGGGAGCTGTTTTTT
cdr3_aa: CASSLGHRNTGELFF

cdr3_length: 13
d_call: NA
clone_size: NA
v_call: TRBV7-9
j_call: TRBJ1-1
cdr3_nt: TGTGCCAGCAGCCCGACAGGGAACACTGAAGCTTTCTTT
cdr3_aa: CASSPTGNTEAFF

cdr3_length: 13
d_call: NA
clone_size: NA
v_call: TRBV12-3/TRBV12-4
j_call: TRBJ2-7
cdr3_nt: TGTGCCAGCAGTTTAACCGGGGTCTACGAGCAGTACTTC
cdr3_aa: CASSLTGVYEQYF

cdr3_length: 11
d_call: TRBD1
clone_size: NA
v_call: TRBV6-5
j_call: TRBJ1-1
cdr3_nt: TGTGCCAGCAGTCGACAGGGGAAGGCTTTCTTT
cdr3_aa: CASSRQGKAFF

cdr3_length: 18
d_call: NA
clone_size: NA
v_call: TRBV14
j_call: TRBJ1-4
cdr3_nt: TGTGCCAGCAGCCACGGGAACAGGGTAGTTGCAACTAATGAAAAACTGTTTTTT
cdr3_aa: CASSHGNRVVATNEKLFF

cdr3_length: 16
d_call: TRBD2
clone_size: NA
v_call: TRBV4-1
j_call: TRBJ2-1
cdr3_nt: TGCGCCAGCAGCCAATCTAGCGGGGGAGCATACAATGAGCAGTTCTTC
cdr3_aa: CASSQSSGGAYNEQFF

cdr3_length: 14
d_call: TRBD1
clone_size: NA
v_call: TRBV19
j_call: TRBJ1-2
cdr3_nt: TGTGCCAGTAGCCCGGGGGAGGGGGCCTATGGCTACACCTTC
cdr3_aa: CASSPGEGAYGYTF

cdr3_length: 14
d_call: NA
clone_size: NA
v_call: TRBV18
j_call: TRBJ1-4
cdr3_nt: TGTGCCAGCTCCCCCCGGTCAACTAATGAAAAACTGTTTTTT
cdr3_aa: CASSPRSTNEKLFF

cdr3_length: 15
d_call: TRBD1
clone_size: NA
v_call: TRBV19
j_call: TRBJ2-3
cdr3_nt: TGTGCCAGTAGTACCGGACAGGGTAGCACAGATACGCAGTATTTT
cdr3_aa: CASSTGQGSTDTQYF

cdr3_length: 13
d_call: NA
clone_size: NA
v_call: TRBV5-1
j_call: TRBJ2-7
cdr3_nt: TGCGCCAGCAGCCTGGACGGCTCCTACGAGCAGTACTTC
cdr3_aa: CASSLDGSYEQYF

cdr3_length: 13
d_call: TRBD2
clone_size: NA
v_call: TRBV6-2/TRBV6-3
j_call: TRBJ2-7
cdr3_nt: TGTGCCAGCAGTCCGGGAGGAACCTACGAGCAGTACTTC
cdr3_aa: CASSPGGTYEQYF

cdr3_length: 14
d_call: TRBD1
clone_size: once
v_call: TRBV6-5
j_call: TRBJ2-5
cdr3_nt: TGTGCCAGCAGTCGGACAGGGTACCAAGAGACCCAGTACTTC
cdr3_aa: CASSRTGYQETQYF

cdr3_length: 15
d_call: TRBD1
clone_size: NA
v_call: TRBV3-1/TRBV3-2
j_call: TRBJ2-3
cdr3_nt: TGTGCCAGCAGCCAAGGACAGGGTCAAACAGATACGCAGTATTTT
cdr3_aa: CASSQGQGQTDTQYF

cdr3_length: 14
d_call: TRBD1
clone_size: NA
v_call: TRBV23-1
j_call: TRBJ1-2
cdr3_nt: TGCGCCAGCAGGCTACAGGGGATTTGCTATGGCTACACCTTC
cdr3_aa: CASRLQGICYGYTF

cdr3_length: 15
d_call: TRBD1
clone_size: NA
v_call: TRBV2
j_call: TRBJ1-5
cdr3_nt: TGTGCCAGCAGCCCCGGGACAGGGGGAGGTCAGCCCCAGCATTTT
cdr3_aa: CASSPGTGGGQPQHF

cdr3_length: 16
d_call: NA
clone_size: NA
v_call: TRBV7-2
j_call: TRBJ1-3
cdr3_nt: TGTGCCAGCAGCTTGCAGGTTAGCGACTCTGGAAACACCATATATTTT
cdr3_aa: CASSLQVSDSGNTIYF

cdr3_length: 13
d_call: NA
clone_size: NA
v_call: TRBV7-9
j_call: TRBJ2-1
cdr3_nt: TGTGCCAGCAGCCGGTCACCCTACAATGAGCAGTTCTTC
cdr3_aa: CASSRSPYNEQFF

cdr3_length: 14
d_call: TRBD1
clone_size: NA
v_call: TRBV4-3
j_call: TRBJ1-2
cdr3_nt: TGCGCCAGCAGCCAAGGGGACAGGGCCAGGGGCTACACCTTC
cdr3_aa: CASSQGDRARGYTF

cdr3_length: 14
d_call: TRBD1
clone_size: NA
v_call: TRBV19
j_call: TRBJ1-5
cdr3_nt: TGTGCCAGTACCCGGACAGGGGGCAATCAGCCCCAGCATTTT
cdr3_aa: CASTRTGGNQPQHF

cdr3_length: 15
d_call: NA
clone_size: NA
v_call: TRBV25-1
j_call: TRBJ1-6
cdr3_nt: TGTGCCAGCAGACCCCCGGGCTCCCATAATTCACCCCTCCACTTT
cdr3_aa: CASRPPGSHNSPLHF

cdr3_length: 11
d_call: NA
clone_size: NA
v_call: TRBV4-1
j_call: TRBJ2-7
cdr3_nt: TGCGCCAGCAGCCAGAACTACGAGCAGTACTTC
cdr3_aa: CASSQNYEQYF

cdr3_length: 15
d_call: TRBD2
clone_size: NA
v_call: TRBV10-1
j_call: TRBJ2-5
cdr3_nt: TGCGCCAGCAGTGAGGCTAGCGGGGGACAAGAGACCCAGTACTTC
cdr3_aa: CASSEASGGQETQYF

cdr3_length: 13
d_call: TRBD1
clone_size: NA
v_call: TRBV12-3/TRBV12-4
j_call: TRBJ2-7
cdr3_nt: TGTGCCAGCAGTTTGGTCAGGGGGCTCGAGCAGTACTTC
cdr3_aa: CASSLVRGLEQYF

cdr3_length: 17
d_call: NA
clone_size: NA
v_call: TRBV11-2
j_call: TRBJ2-5
cdr3_nt: TGTGCCAGCAGCTCGGGGTCGGGGCTACTCGACCAAGAGACCCAGTACTTC
cdr3_aa: CASSSGSGLLDQETQYF

cdr3_length: 12
d_call: NA
clone_size: NA
v_call: TRBV30
j_call: TRBJ1-4
cdr3_nt: TGTGCCTGGAGTGCCGGTCCGGAAAAACTGTTTTTT
cdr3_aa: CAWSAGPEKLFF

cdr3_length: 15
d_call: TRBD1
clone_size: NA
v_call: TRBV24-1
j_call: TRBJ2-2
cdr3_nt: TGTGCCACCAGTGGGGTGGGACAGGGCACCGGGGAGCTGTTTTTT
cdr3_aa: CATSGVGQGTGELFF

cdr3_length: 14
d_call: TRBD1
clone_size: NA
v_call: TRBV18
j_call: TRBJ1-1
cdr3_nt: TGTGCCAGCTCACCGACAGGGGTGAACACTGAAGCTTTCTTT
cdr3_aa: CASSPTGVNTEAFF

cdr3_length: 13
d_call: NA
clone_size: once
v_call: TRBV19
j_call: TRBJ2-1
cdr3_nt: TGTGCCAGTAGTGGCAGGGTGCGGGGTGAGCAGTTCTTC
cdr3_aa: CASSGRVRGEQFF

cdr3_length: 14
d_call: NA
clone_size: NA
v_call: TRBV11-2
j_call: TRBJ2-7
cdr3_nt: TGTGCCAGCAGAGGGGCGCGCGGCGCCTACGAGCAGTACTTC
cdr3_aa: CASRGARGAYEQYF

cdr3_length: 12
d_call: NA
clone_size: once
v_call: TRBV28
j_call: TRBJ1-1
cdr3_nt: TGTGCCAGCAGCCTCTTGAACACTGAAGCTTTCTTT
cdr3_aa: CASSLLNTEAFF

cdr3_length: 17
d_call: NA
clone_size: NA
v_call: TRBV9
j_call: TRBJ2-2
cdr3_nt: TGTGCCAGCAGCGTAGAAGAGGGCAGGGCGGGCACCGGGGAGCTGTTTTTT
cdr3_aa: CASSVEEGRAGTGELFF

cdr3_length: 15
d_call: TRBD1
clone_size: NA
v_call: TRBV19
j_call: TRBJ1-1
cdr3_nt: TGTGCCAGTAGTCCAGCTTGGACAGGGAACACTGAAGCTTTCTTT
cdr3_aa: CASSPAWTGNTEAFF

cdr3_length: 13
d_call: NA
clone_size: NA
v_call: TRBV7-9
j_call: TRBJ2-1
cdr3_nt: TGTGCCAGCAGCAAACCGGGGCACAATGAGCAGTTCTTC
cdr3_aa: CASSKPGHNEQFF